These T cell receptor beta chains were read from a single sample in a study of liver allograft versus peripheral blood T cells. In TCRdb, the reads were re-called with MiXCR into one record per CDR3 protein. Of 2,000 to 2,500 distinct CDR3 sequences in the sample, about 15% were seen once. The receptors were sampled from a human patient who had a liver transplant. Some T cells may possibly be graft donor cells. Each CDR3 is given with its conserved first and last residue. The D gene is left open where the match is weak. For some rows the clone size is stated as once, few or many, or as a class when expanded; others skip it.

D	size	V	J	DNA	CDR3
NA	medium-sized	TRBV7-2	TRBJ1-3	TGTGCCAGCAGCTTAGGGTCAGGGGTTGGAAACACCATATATTTT	CASSLGSGVGNTIYF
NA	NA	TRBV20-1	TRBJ1-1	TGCAGTGCGCACAGTGGGAACACTGAAGCTTTCTTT	CSAHSGNTEAFF
TRBD1	medium-sized	TRBV6-2/TRBV6-3	TRBJ1-2	TGTGCCAGCAGTGACGTTACCTACAGGGGAAACTATGGCTACACCTTC	CASSDVTYRGNYGYTF
NA	medium-sized	TRBV6-6	TRBJ1-5	TGTGCCAGCAGACAAACAAATCAGCCCCAGCATTTT	CASRQTNQPQHF
NA	NA	TRBV5-5	TRBJ1-2	TGTGCCAGCAGCTTGGGGCAGGCCCTAGCTGGGGGAGGCTACACCTTC	CASSLGQALAGGGYTF
NA	medium-sized	TRBV19	TRBJ1-6	TGTGCCACCGCCAGCCGCCAGACCTCACCCCTCCACTTT	CATASRQTSPLHF
NA	NA	TRBV18	TRBJ1-2	TGTGCCAGCTCACCCTGGGGGGAGGGGGGACCTTTCTATGGCTACACCTTC	CASSPWGEGGPFYGYTF
TRBD1	medium-sized	TRBV18	TRBJ1-2	TGTGCCAGCTCACCGGGACAGAACTATGGCTACACCTTC	CASSPGQNYGYTF
TRBD2	few	TRBV12-3/TRBV12-4	TRBJ2-7	TGTGCCAGCAGTTTAGACCCCTGGAGCGGGGGGCACTACGAGCAGTACTTC	CASSLDPWSGGHYEQYF
TRBD1	NA	TRBV25-1	TRBJ1-2	TGTGCCAGCAGTGAAGGGACAGGGCCCTTCTATGGCTACACCTTC	CASSEGTGPFYGYTF
NA	few	TRBV19	TRBJ1-2	TGTGCCAGTAAGCAGGGAAACTATGGCTACACCTTC	CASKQGNYGYTF
TRBD1	medium-sized	TRBV6-6	TRBJ2-7	TGTGCCAGCAGTTACTCGGGACAGGGGGCGGGGAACGAGCAGTACTTC	CASSYSGQGAGNEQYF
NA	medium-sized	TRBV9	TRBJ1-4	TGTGCCAGCAGCCCCTACCAGAAGCTTAGTAATGAAAAACTGTTTTTT	CASSPYQKLSNEKLFF
TRBD1	medium-sized	TRBV5-6	TRBJ2-3	TGTGCCAGCAGCTTCCTAAGACCGGGACAGGGGGCATTGTCAGATACGCAGTATTTT	CASSFLRPGQGALSDTQYF
NA	medium-sized	TRBV5-4	TRBJ1-6	TGTGCCAGCAGCAGACCTGGGAATAATTCACCCCTCCACTTT	CASSRPGNNSPLHF
NA	few	TRBV3-2	TRBJ1-5	TGTGCCAGCAATCCGGGGACTGCCCGCAGTTGTCAGCCCCAGCATTTT	CASNPGTARSCQPQHF
TRBD1	NA	TRBV5-5	TRBJ1-1	TGTGCCAGCAGCCAGGACAGGGTAGCGATTAACACTGAAGCTTTCTTT	CASSQDRVAINTEAFF
NA	medium-sized	TRBV10-3	TRBJ1-5	TGTGCCACCTCGCCTAGCAATCAGCCCCAGCATTTT	CATSPSNQPQHF
NA	once	TRBV25-1	TRBJ2-3	TGTGCCAGCAGTGAAGAGAGAGGGCCCACCGATACGCAGTATTTT	CASSEERGPTDTQYF
NA	large	TRBV6-2/TRBV6-3	TRBJ2-7	TGTGCCAGCAGTTACTCGACTAGCTCCTACGAGCAGTACTTC	CASSYSTSSYEQYF
NA	NA	TRBV2	TRBJ1-1	TGTGCCAGCAGTGAATACGGGCCTGAAGCTTTCTTT	CASSEYGPEAFF
TRBD1	medium-sized	TRBV5-4	TRBJ1-1	TGTGCCAGCACCCGGGACAGGCTATACACTGAAGCTTTCTTT	CASTRDRLYTEAFF
TRBD1	medium-sized	TRBV6-2/TRBV6-3	TRBJ1-1	TGTGCCAGCAGTAATGGACAGGGTGGGACTGAAGCTTTCTTT	CASSNGQGGTEAFF
NA	few	TRBV7-2	TRBJ2-3	TGTGCCAGCAGCTCCCCTAGCACAGATACGCAGTATTTT	CASSSPSTDTQYF
NA	medium-sized	TRBV11-3	TRBJ1-1	TGTGCCAGCAGTTATCAGGGCAACACTGAAGCTTTCTTT	CASSYQGNTEAFF
TRBD1	medium-sized	TRBV7-9	TRBJ1-1	TGTGCCAGCAGCAGCGGGACAGCATTGAACACTGAAGCTTTCTTT	CASSSGTALNTEAFF
NA	NA	TRBV5-6	TRBJ1-2	TGTGCCAGCAGCTTGCTTGGAGAGGGTTATAGAAACTATGGCTACACCTTC	CASSLLGEGYRNYGYTF
TRBD1	medium-sized	TRBV6-2/TRBV6-3	TRBJ1-6	TGTGCCAGCAGCGGGCCGACAGGGGGGAATTCACCCCTCCACTTT	CASSGPTGGNSPLHF
NA	medium-sized	TRBV6-6	TRBJ1-3	TGTGCCAGCCGTACGCCACCCGGGGCCCGCTCTGGAAACACCATATATTTT	CASRTPPGARSGNTIYF
NA	medium-sized	TRBV6-1	TRBJ2-3	TGTGCCAGCAGTGGCCAATCGGGGGCAGATACGCAGTATTTT	CASSGQSGADTQYF
TRBD1	few	TRBV11-2	TRBJ1-3	TGTGCCAGCAGCTTAGTTCGAGAGAACAGGGGGCGCTCCGGAAACACCATATATTTT	CASSLVRENRGRSGNTIYF
TRBD2	NA	TRBV7-2	TRBJ2-5	TGTGCCAGCAGCTTAGGGGGACTAGCGGGATCCATTCAAGAGACCCAGTACTTC	CASSLGGLAGSIQETQYF
NA	medium-sized	TRBV19	TRBJ1-4	TGTGCCAGTGAAGAGAATGAAAAACTGTTTTTT	CASEENEKLFF
NA	NA	TRBV12-3/TRBV12-4	TRBJ1-3	TGTGCCAGCAGTGGGGGACGGGCGCTCTCTGGAAACACCATATATTTT	CASSGGRALSGNTIYF
NA	few	TRBV5-4	TRBJ1-6	TGTGCCAGCAGCTTGGGAACGGGTAATAATTCACCCCTCCACTTT	CASSLGTGNNSPLHF
NA	large	TRBV19	TRBJ1-1	TGTGCCAGTAGTCTAGACAGGCCGAACACTGAAGCTTTCTTT	CASSLDRPNTEAFF
TRBD1	medium-sized	TRBV24-1	TRBJ1-1	TGTGCCACCAGTGACACCGGGACAGGGAGAGCTTTCTTT	CATSDTGTGRAFF
NA	NA	TRBV20-1	TRBJ1-5	TGCAGTGCTCGATCCGGGGGGAGTAGCAATCAGCCCCAGCATTTT	CSARSGGSSNQPQHF
NA	large	TRBV29-1	TRBJ1-1	TGCAGCACCACGGGGGGGGCGGGGAACACTGAAGCTTTCTTT	CSTTGGAGNTEAFF
NA	few	TRBV7-2	TRBJ1-6	TGTGCCAGCAGCTTATGGCGGGGGCAGGATTCACCCCTCCACTTT	CASSLWRGQDSPLHF
NA	medium-sized	TRBV19	TRBJ1-1	TGTGCCAGTATTTCCCTGGAGACACGGAGCCCTGAAGCTTTCTTT	CASISLETRSPEAFF
TRBD1	few	TRBV24-1	TRBJ1-1	TGTGCCACCAGCAGTTCAGGGGGCACTGAAGCTTTCTTT	CATSSSGGTEAFF